Each of the 26 T cell receptor beta chains below was sequenced from the same sample in a study of CD8+ T cells in alopecia areata. Once RNA had been extracted, it was reverse transcribed into cDNA to act as the sequencing template. TCRdb's copy holds only in-frame clones and misses some; the assay was immunoSEQ multiplex PCR. The sample lists roughly 7,400 clones; almost 65% were seen once. The treatment denotes: oral pan-JAK inhibitor, 5-10 mg twice daily. Patients with alopecia areata provided lesional scalp punch biopsies as well as peripheral blood. The sequencing used skin, collected at week 4, from a patient treated with tofacitinib. These receptors were collected from a human donor with alopecia areata.

This clone was detected only a few times. CDR3 DNA: TGTGCCAGCAGTTACTCCCCGGGACTCTGGGACACTGAAGCTTTCTTT. Translated: CASSYSPGLWDTEAFF. The chain is built from TRBV6-6 and TRBJ1-1; D is possibly TRBD1 (5 bases). Trimming took 0 bases from V and 3 from J, leaving 14 bases between them. Per the germline V gene, CDR1 is MNHNY and CDR2 is SVGAGI (reference sequence). The CDR3 has 16 residues.

The chain recombines TRBV4-3 with TRBJ1-5; D is perhaps TRBD1 (6 bases). The CDR3 is 15 residues long. Trimming removed 0 bases from V and 8 bases from J, with 14 bases in between. Germline V gene lookup returns CDR1 LGHNA and CDR2 YSLEER. CDR3 bases: TGCGCCAGCAGCCAAGAACCCAGGGGAAGTGAGCCCCAGCATTTT. It yields the protein CASSQEPRGSEPQHF.

The chain has TRBV7-2 and TRBJ2-3; TRBD1 is a possible D gene (7 bases). V was cut by 2 bases and J by 2 bases, with 11 bases left in between. Germline assignment: CDR1 SGHTA and CDR2 FQGNSA. This CDR3 is built from 15 residues. The CDR3 here is CASSLQGGDTDTQYF. The CDR3 DNA is TGTGCCAGCAGCTTACAGGGGGGAGACACAGATACGCAGTATTTT.

The chain uses TRBV7-2 and TRBJ2-5; D is unresolved. The end of the DNA aligns better with TRBJ2-7, so the J call may be wrong. The CDR3 contains 15 residues. The germline gives CDR1 SGHTA, CDR2 FQGNSA. The CDR3 nucleotides are TGTGCCAGCAGCTTAGTGGGCAGCCCTGGGGACGAGCAGTACTTC. Its translation: CASSLVGSPGDEQYF.

The chain carries TRBV7-6 and TRBJ2-2; D is unclear. CDR3 length: 13 residues. V was trimmed by 5 bases and J by 5 bases, leaving 9 bases between them. Germline values: CDR1 SGHVS, CDR2 FNYEAQ. The CDR3 protein is CASSETETGELFF. The CDR3 DNA follows: TGTGCCAGCAGCGAGACTGAAACCGGGGAGCTGTTTTTT. Variable domain in full (rest from reference TRBV7-6 and TRBJ2-2): GAGVSQSPRYKVTKRGQDVALRCDPISGHVSLYWYRQALGQGPEFLTYFNYEAQQDKSGLPNDRFSAERPEGSISTLTIQRTEQRDSAMYRCASSETETGELFFGEGSRLTVL.

This clone has more than one count but fewer than ten. The chain couples TRBV28 to TRBJ2-5; D remains unclear. Between the trimmed V and J ends, which lost 3 bases and 5 bases, there was a span of 4 bases. Germline V gene sequence: CDR1 MDHEN, CDR2 SYDVKM. The CDR3 is 11 amino acids. DNA for the CDR3: TGTGCCAGCAGTTTTAGGGAGACCCAGTACTTC. Encoded protein: CASSFRETQYF.

This clone is medium-sized by share. The rearrangement uses TRBV27 and TRBJ2-4; a weak D match, TRBD1 (5 bases). The V gene lost 8 bases and the J gene lost 1 base, with 9 bases spanning the gap. Germline V gene data show CDR1 as MNHEY and CDR2 as SMNVEV (reference sequence). The CDR3 has 13 amino acids. The CDR3 region has the DNA TGTGCCAGCTCAAAGGGGGCCAAAAACATTCAGTACTTC. Protein sequence: CASSKGAKNIQYF.

The chain couples TRBV23-1 to TRBJ1-2, with D unresolved. TRBV23-1 is given ORF status, its function remaining uncertain. The CDR3 extends over 14 amino acids. V lost 6 bases and J lost 2, with 13 bases in between. Here the CDR3 DNA reads TGCGCCAGCAGAATACATAGGAAGAACTATGGCTACACCTTC. Amino acids: CASRIHRKNYGYTF.

The CDR3 loop is CANTTEGANEQYF. Written as DNA, the CDR3 is TGCGCCAACACGACGGAGGGGGCGAACGAGCAGTACTTC. The chain is built from TRBV4-1 and TRBJ2-7, with D possibly matching TRBD1 (7 bases). V was trimmed by 10 bases and J by 5 bases, leaving 18 bases between them. The CDR3 is 13 residues long. The germline V gene encodes CDR1 MGHRA and CDR2 YSYEKL.

The chain couples TRBV7-2 to TRBJ1-2; D is ambiguous. Germline CDR1 SGHTA, CDR2 FQGNSA. The ends were cut back, 5 bases at V and 0 bases at J, with 10 bases in the middle. The CDR3 sequence is 14 residues long. As DNA, the CDR3 is TGTGCCAGCAGCCCTCGAGATGCTAACTATGGCTACACCTTC. This codes for CASSPRDANYGYTF.

The chain combines TRBV7-2 with TRBJ1-2, with D possibly being TRBD1 (5 bases). The CDR3 totals 13 residues. CDR1 and CDR2 (germline): SGHTA, FQGNSA. Trimming stripped 0 bases from V and 6 bases from J, with 8 bases between. The CDR3: CASSLAREDGYTF. The CDR3 coding sequence is TGTGCCAGCAGCTTAGCCAGGGAGGATGGCTACACCTTC.

This clone showed up just a few times. The V gene is TRBV6-4, the J gene TRBJ2-1; 11 bases are a match to TRBD2. V dropped 0 bases and J dropped 9; count of bases not matched to a gene: 7. The CDR3 length is 16 residues. Germline CDR1 MRHNA, CDR2 SNTAGT. The chain's CDR3 is CASSDSTSGDSIEQFF. The CDR3 DNA follows: TGTGCCAGCAGTGACTCGACTAGCGGGGATTCAATTGAGCAGTTCTTC.

This rearrangement joins TRBV20-1 to TRBJ1-3; maybe TRBD1 (5 bases). The CDR3 consists of 11 residues. In germline, CDR1 is DFQATT, CDR2 SNEGSKA (reference sequence). CDR3 loop: CSRVDGNTIYF. The DNA for the CDR3 is TGCAGCAGGGTCGATGGAAACACCATATATTTT.

This chain joins TRBV27 and TRBJ2-5; 13 nucleotides match TRBD2. Germline loops: CDR1 MNHEY, CDR2 SMNVEV (reference sequence). The ends lost 5 bases at V and 4 bases at J; junction bases unmatched: 7. The CDR3 has 16 residues. The CDR3 loop is CASSHGTSGVRETQYF. CDR3 DNA: TGTGCCAGCAGTCACGGGACTAGCGGGGTCCGAGAGACCCAGTACTTC.

This chain joins TRBV15 and TRBJ1-2; D not resolved. From germline, CDR1 is LNHNV and CDR2 YYDKDF (reference sequence). The V end lost 0 bases, the J end lost 10 bases, and 18 bases lay between the germline ends. This CDR3 contains 15 residues. The CDR3 region is CATSRDHGQANAYTF. The CDR3 DNA follows: TGTGCCACCAGCAGAGATCATGGGCAGGCAAACGCCTACACCTTC.

This clone was detected only a few times. V usage is TRBV6-1 and J usage is TRBJ2-2; D perhaps matches TRBD1 (5 bases). Trimming cost V 1 base and J 5 bases, with 11 bases left between them. CDR3 length: 15 residues. CDR1 and CDR2 from the germline V gene are MNHNS and SASEGT. For the CDR3, the DNA is TGTGCCAGCAGTGAAGTTACAGGTTATACCGGGGAGCTGTTTTTT. This codes for CASSEVTGYTGELFF.

The chain employs TRBV5-1 and TRBJ1-1, with 8 bases lining up with TRBD1. V shed 3 bases, J shed 0 bases, and the junction held 4 bases outside the gene matches. The CDR3 is 15 residues long. Germline V gene data show CDR1 as SGHRS and CDR2 as YFSETQ. The CDR3 nucleotides are TGCGCCAGCAGCTACTACAGGGGGGTGAACACTGAAGCTTTCTTT. This encodes CASSYYRGVNTEAFF.

The chain links TRBV28 to TRBJ1-4; 8 positions match TRBD1. V dropped 2 bases and J dropped 8; count of bases not matched to a gene: 4. The CDR3 has 14 residues. Germline loops: CDR1 MDHEN, CDR2 SYDVKM. In DNA form, the CDR3 reads TGTGCCAGCAGTTTAAGACAGGGGCAGGAAAAACTGTTTTTT. As protein: CASSLRQGQEKLFF. The entire variable domain, with the rest obtained from reference TRBV28 and TRBJ1-4, is as follows: DVKVTQSSRYLVKRTGEKVFLECVQDMDHENMFWYRQDPGLGLRLIYFSYDVKMKEKGDIPEGYSVSREKKERFSLILESASTNQTSMYLCASSLRQGQEKLFFGSGTQLSVL.

This sequence joins TRBV10-3 and TRBJ1-2; D is unresolved. The CDR3 sequence is 14 residues long. Trimming pared 6 bases from V and 3 bases from J, leaving 14 bases between. The germline V gene encodes CDR1 ENHRY and CDR2 SYGVKD. The CDR3 DNA reads TGTGCCATCAGCCAATTGACCCAGGACTATGGCTACACCTTC. Translated, it gives CAISQLTQDYGYTF.

Note on this clone: Germline and junction disagree at one end, which may indicate a read error. J is TRBJ2-7 and V is TRBV5-8, with D perhaps assigned TRBD1 or TRBD2 (6 bases each). Germline values: CDR1 SGHTS, CDR2 YDEGEE. The CDR3 has 11 amino acids. The CDR3 loop reads CASSLGGGLAF. The DNA of the CDR3 is TGTGCCAGCAGCTTGGGAGGGGGGCTCGCATTC.

Remarks on this clone: An end of the junction differs from the germline gene, which may be a read error. The rearrangement links TRBV7-3 to TRBJ2-5; D gene uncertain. The CDR3 extends over 12 amino acids. Germline CDR1 and CDR2: SGHTA and FQGTGA. CDR3 bases: TGTGCCAGCAGCCCCGACCAAGAGTCCCAGCACTTC. Encoded protein: CASSPDQESQHF.

V gene TRBV5-4 combines with J gene TRBJ2-7; D is uncertain. The CDR3 is 13 amino acids. V lost 4 bases, J lost 2 bases, and 10 bases lay in between. The germline gives CDR1 SGHNT, CDR2 YYREEE (reference sequence). As DNA, the CDR3 is TGTGCCAGCAGCCCCGCCAGTACCTACGAGCAGTACTTC. It yields the protein CASSPASTYEQYF.

For this clone: At one end, the junction sequence differs from germline, possibly due to a read error. The V call is TRBV5-6, the J call TRBJ1-2; D gene uncertain. CDR3 length: 14 amino acids. Germline CDR1 SGHDT, CDR2 YYEEEE. In DNA form, the CDR3 reads TGTACCAGTAGCTTGATCAATGTAGACTATGGCTACACCTTC. Amino acids: CTSSLINVDYGYTF.

As DNA, the CDR3 is TGTGCCAGCAGTGTGTCGGGGGTTTTCGACAATGAGCAGTTCTTC. This codes for CASSVSGVFDNEQFF. The rearrangement links TRBV2 to TRBJ2-1, with D possibly being TRBD2 (6 bases). Germline-derived CDR1 and CDR2 are SNHLY and FYNNEI. This CDR3 has 15 residues. V was pared by 4 bases and J by 5 bases, with 15 bases between.

The chain carries TRBV2 and TRBJ2-1; D gene unclear. Germline-derived CDR1 and CDR2 are SNHLY and FYNNEI. The ends were cut back, 5 bases at V and 0 bases at J, with 11 bases in the middle. CDR3 size: 15 residues. The CDR3 spells CASSFGLSSYNEQFF. In nucleotides, the CDR3 is TGTGCCAGCAGTTTTGGGCTTAGCTCCTACAATGAGCAGTTCTTC. Full variable domain (missing parts from reference TRBV2 and TRBJ2-1): EPEVTQTPSHQVTQMGQEVILRCVPISNHLYFYWYRQILGQKVEFLVSFYNNEISEKSEIFDDQFSVERPDGSNFTLKIRSTKLEDSAMYFCASSFGLSSYNEQFFGPGTRLTVL.

This clone was found a few times. The CDR3 bases are TGTGCCAGCAGCTTTGGGGGCCTAGCTAGCACAGATACGCAGTATTTT. It is translated as CASSFGGLASTDTQYF. V usage is TRBV5-5 and J usage is TRBJ2-3; weak D call: TRBD1 (6 bases). V was clipped by 2 bases and J by 0 bases, with 13 bases between them. This CDR3 region has 16 residues. In germline, CDR1 is SGHKS, CDR2 YYEKEE (reference sequence).